This TCR beta chain was sequenced for a study of T-cell reconstitution after alpha-beta-depleted transplantation in children. This clonotype was observed at least ten times. This CDR3 is 22 amino acids long. Trimming took 6 bases from V and 5 from J, leaving 37 bases between them. The germline V gene encodes CDR1 MGHDK and CDR2 SYGVNS. Preparation of the TCRbeta library involved a method that used unique molecular identifiers. TCRdb re-called the PCR reads with MiXCR, one entry per CDR3 protein. The table includes 90,000 to 100,000 distinct CDR3 sequences, 20% to 30% detected once. The TCR originated in a boy aged 2-9 years with acute lymphoblastic leukemia, due to receive a stem cell transplant. The V call is TRBV25-1, the J call TRBJ2-2; TRBD1 or TRBD2 may be the D gene (11 bases each). The specimen comprised PBMCs, sampled before TCRalphabeta/CD19-depleted stem cell transplant. CDR3 in amino acids: CASRRTGGMAGLAEWRTGELFF. In nucleotides, the CDR3 is TGTGCCAGCAGGCGGACAGGGGGCATGGCGGGACTAGCGGAGTGGAGAACCGGGGAGCTGTTTTTT.